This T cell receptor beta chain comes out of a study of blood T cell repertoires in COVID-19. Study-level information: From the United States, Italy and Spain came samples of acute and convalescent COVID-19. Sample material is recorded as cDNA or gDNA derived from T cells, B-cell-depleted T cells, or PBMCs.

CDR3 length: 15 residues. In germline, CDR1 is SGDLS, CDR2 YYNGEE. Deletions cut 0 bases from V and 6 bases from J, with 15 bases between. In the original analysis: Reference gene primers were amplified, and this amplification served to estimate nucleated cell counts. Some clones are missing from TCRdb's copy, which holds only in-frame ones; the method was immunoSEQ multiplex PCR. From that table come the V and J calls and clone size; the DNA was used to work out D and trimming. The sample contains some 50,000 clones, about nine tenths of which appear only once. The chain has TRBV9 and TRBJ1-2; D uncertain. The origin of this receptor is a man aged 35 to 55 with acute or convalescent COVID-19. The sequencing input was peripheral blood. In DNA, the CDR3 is TGTGCCAGCAGCGTAGATGTAAATCCCCGTAATGGCTACACCTTC. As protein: CASSVDVNPRNGYTF.